These 19 T cell receptor beta chains were all obtained from the same sample, sequenced in a study of blood T cell repertoires in COVID-19. Clones were sequenced by immunoSEQ multiplex PCR, and TCRdb holds only the in-frame ones, with some missing. The table records about 100,000 clones, around 87% of them present only once. The sequenced material came from peripheral blood. These receptors all stem from a woman in her thirties with acute or convalescent COVID-19.

V usage is TRBV6-5 and J usage is TRBJ2-7, with 12 bases that match TRBD2. CDR1 is MNHEY, CDR2 SVGAGI, per germline. The CDR3 is made up of 15 amino acids. J gave up 4 bases and V 4 bases, and 5 bases lay outside the gene matches. The CDR3 DNA sequence: TGTGCCAGCAGTTGGCCTAGCGGGGGGGGATACGAGCAGTACTTC. Translation: CASSWPSGGGYEQYF.

The J gene is TRBJ2-1, the V gene TRBV27; D uncertain. The CDR3 contains 12 residues. Per germline, CDR1 MNHEY and CDR2 SMNVEV (reference sequence). The germline V and J ends were trimmed by 6 bases and 5 bases, with 8 bases remaining between them. The CDR3 here is CASSPRNNEQFF. Written as DNA, the CDR3 is TGTGCCAGCAGCCCCAGGAACAATGAGCAGTTCTTC.

The gene calls are TRBV27 and TRBJ1-6; D remains unclear. Per the germline V gene, CDR1 is MNHEY and CDR2 is SMNVEV (reference sequence). V lost 7 bases, J lost 8 bases, and 12 bases lay in between. The CDR3 runs to 13 residues. The DNA for the CDR3 is TGTGCCAGCACCCTGGGGAGGTATTCACCCCTCCACTTT. This translates into CASTLGRYSPLHF.

The chain has TRBV7-9 and TRBJ2-7; TRBD1 agrees at 10 bases. CDR1 and CDR2 (germline): SEHNR, FQNEAQ (reference sequence). V trimming: 6 bases; J trimming: 7 bases; junction bases outside the gene matches: 9. The CDR3 consists of 14 residues. The CDR3 DNA follows: TGTGCCAGCAGTCCCCGGACAGGGGGTATGGAGCAGTACTTC. Protein: CASSPRTGGMEQYF.

The rearrangement links TRBV5-1 to TRBJ2-1, with D possibly TRBD2 on 7 matching bases. Trimming pared 2 bases from V and 8 bases from J, leaving 23 bases between. This CDR3 contains 17 residues. Germline V gene sequence: CDR1 SGHRS, CDR2 YFSETQ. CDR3 region: CASSLPPGAGAWDEQFF. CDR3 nucleotide sequence: TGCGCCAGCAGCTTACCCCCGGGGGCGGGGGCTTGGGATGAGCAGTTCTTC.

There are a few counts of this clone. The chain combines TRBV19 with TRBJ2-1; TRBD2 matches at 11 bases. Germline V gene data show CDR1 as LNHDA and CDR2 as SQIVND (reference sequence). This CDR3 region has 19 residues. Trimming at V came to 4 bases and at J to 0 bases, leaving 11 bases not matched to a gene. CDR3 DNA: TGTGCCAGTAGTAACAAACTAGCGGGGGCCATAAGCTCCTACAATGAGCAGTTCTTC. Translated: CASSNKLAGAISSYNEQFF. The complete variable domain, with remaining parts taken from reference TRBV19 and TRBJ2-1, reads DGGITQSPKYLFRKEGQNVTLSCEQNLNHDAMYWYRQDPGQGLRLIYYSQIVNDFQKGDIAEGYSVSREKKESFPLTVTSAQKNPTAFYLCASSNKLAGAISSYNEQFFGPGTRLTVL.

This clone was observed a few times. V usage is TRBV5-1 and J usage is TRBJ1-3; possibly TRBD1 for D (6 bases). This CDR3 comprises 14 residues. Trimming shortened V by 7 bases and J by 0 bases, and 11 bases separated the two germline ends. The germline gives CDR1 SGHRS, CDR2 YFSETQ. The CDR3 spells CASQPGDSGNTIYF. In nucleotides, the CDR3 is TGCGCCAGCCAACCAGGGGACTCTGGAAACACCATATATTTT.

The chain combines TRBV27 with TRBJ2-1; 8 bases fit TRBD2. Germline V gives CDR1 MNHEY, CDR2 SMNVEV (reference sequence). The CDR3 extends over 15 amino acids. The V and J ends lost 6 bases and 4 bases, in that order; junction bases with no gene match: 8. CDR3 nucleotide sequence: TGTGCCAGCAGGAGGCGGGGGGCCCTTTACAATGAGCAGTTCTTC. Translating it yields CASRRRGALYNEQFF.

This chain connects TRBV18 to TRBJ1-4; D not certain. Per the germline V gene, CDR1 is KGHSH and CDR2 is LQKENI. V was trimmed by 3 bases and J by 8 bases, leaving 13 bases between them. This CDR3 has 14 residues. The CDR3 region has the DNA TGTGCCAGCTCACCTACCCCGGGAAACGAAAAACTGTTTTTT. Translation: CASSPTPGNEKLFF.

This sequence joins TRBV27 and TRBJ2-7; D may be TRBD1 (5 bases). V dropped 1 base and J dropped 1 base, with 23 bases sitting between them. CDR1 is MNHEY and CDR2 is SMNVEV in the germline V gene (reference sequence). The CDR3 length is 19 residues. CDR3 nucleotides: TGTGCCAGCAGTTTATTGAGTCCCCATCAGGGATTGGGGTCCTACGAGCAGTACTTC. This encodes CASSLLSPHQGLGSYEQYF.

This clone is a singleton in its sample. This chain uses TRBV7-2 with TRBJ1-2; possible D gene TRBD1, 6 bases. The CDR3 consists of 13 residues. Germline V gene sequence: CDR1 SGHTA, CDR2 FQGNSA. V was pared by 6 bases and J by 6 bases, with 14 bases between. The CDR3 nucleotides read TGTGCCAGCAGACCAACAGGGACGAATGGCTACACCTTC. It yields the protein CASRPTGTNGYTF.

The rearrangement links TRBV28 to TRBJ1-2, with a tentative D call TRBD1 (5 bases). The CDR3 extends over 15 amino acids. The V and J ends lost 5 bases and 0 bases respectively, with 13 bases between them. The germline V gene has CDR1 MDHEN and CDR2 SYDVKM. CDR3 protein: CASSDTRGANYGYTF. The DNA for the CDR3 is TGTGCCAGCAGTGACACCCGGGGGGCTAACTATGGCTACACCTTC.

The chain combines TRBV2 with TRBJ1-1; 7 positions match TRBD1. V lost 6 bases, J lost 11 bases, and 6 bases stayed unmatched. The germline V gene encodes CDR1 SNHLY and CDR2 FYNNEI. The CDR3 length is 11 residues. CDR3 DNA: TGTGCCAGCAGGAAGGGGGCGGGTGCTTTCTTT. Translated, it gives CASRKGAGAFF.

The CDR3 nucleotides read TGCGCCAGCAGCTTAAGGCCAGGTTTTGACACTGAAGCTTTCTTT. This translates into CASSLRPGFDTEAFF. The chain is built from TRBV5-1 and TRBJ1-1; D is uncertain. Trimming shortened V by 2 bases and J by 3 bases, and 14 bases separated the two germline ends. Germline CDR1 and CDR2: SGHRS and YFSETQ. This CDR3 is 15 amino acids long. The full variable domain, completed using reference TRBV5-1 and TRBJ1-1, is KAGVTQTPRYLIKTRGQQVTLSCSPISGHRSVSWYQQTPGQGLQFLFEYFSETQRNKGNFPGRFSGRQFSNSRSEMNVSTLELGDSALYLCASSLRPGFDTEAFFGQGTRLTVV.

This sequence joins TRBV19 and TRBJ1-5; 9 nucleotides align to TRBD1. The V gene's germline CDR1 is LNHDA and CDR2 SQIVND (reference sequence). Trimming removed 7 bases from V and 3 bases from J; junction bases left unmatched: 4. This CDR3 is 14 amino acids long. Here the CDR3 DNA reads TGTGCCAGTAAAAGGGACAGGGACAATCAGCCCCAGCATTTT. It yields the protein CASKRDRDNQPQHF.

V usage is TRBV15 and J usage is TRBJ1-5, with D possibly TRBD1 on 6 matching bases. This CDR3 contains 15 residues. CDR1 is LNHNV, CDR2 YYDKDF, per germline (reference sequence). V lost 2 bases to trimming and J lost 3 bases, with 11 bases between them. The CDR3 sequence: CATSRPTGINQPQHF. As DNA, the CDR3 is TGTGCCACCAGCAGACCAACAGGGATCAATCAGCCCCAGCATTTT.

The chain employs TRBV3-1 (or the pseudogene TRBV3-2) and TRBJ1-5; perhaps TRBD1 as D (6 bases). The V gene's germline CDR1 is LGHDT and CDR2 YNNKEL (reference sequence). Trimming left V 1 base short and J 7 bases short, with 11 bases between. The CDR3 runs to 14 residues. This CDR3 is CASSQGGRGQPQHF. CDR3 bases: TGTGCCAGCAGCCAAGGGGGAAGGGGGCAGCCCCAGCATTTT.

This clone was seen once. The rearrangement joins TRBV5-4 to TRBJ2-3; tentative D call: TRBD2 (5 bases). V was trimmed by 2 bases and J by 1 base, leaving 5 bases between them. The CDR3 loop spans 13 amino acids. Germline CDR1 reads SGHNT; CDR2 reads YYREEE (reference sequence). The DNA for the CDR3 is TGTGCCAGCAGCTTCGGGGGCACAGATACGCAGTATTTT. Translation gives CASSFGGTDTQYF.

This clone was seen a single time. The gene calls are TRBV27 and TRBJ2-7; a weak D match, TRBD2 (7 bases). Germline CDR1 and CDR2: MNHEY and SMNVEV (reference sequence). The CDR3 has 14 residues. Trimming pared 2 bases from V and 7 bases from J, leaving 15 bases between. The CDR3 here is CASSLIGGPGEQYF. DNA for the CDR3: TGTGCCAGCAGTTTAATCGGGGGGCCTGGAGAGCAGTACTTC.